The 21 T cell receptor beta chains presented below share a single source sample, sequenced in a study of shared clonotypes between healthy human individuals. The method was immunoSEQ multiplex PCR; TCRdb's version includes in-frame clones alone and lacks a portion of them. The table shows some 2.4 million clones, with more than 85% occurring only once. Sequencing was performed on naive CD4+ T cells from PBMCs. Sample subset: CD45RA+ positively selected. The receptors were gathered from a young man in good health. Some clones in this sample may be carry-over from other donors' samples.

Details on this clone: This specimen includes other DNA sequences encoding the same CDR3. This chain uses TRBV7-9 with TRBJ1-1; D may be TRBD1 (5 bases). Trimming took 5 bases from V and 3 from J, leaving 10 bases between them. Germline assignment: CDR1 SEHNR and CDR2 FQNEAQ (reference sequence). CDR3 length equals 13 residues. In nucleotides, the CDR3 is TGTGCCAGCAGCCAACAAGGGGACACTGAAGCTTTCTTT. This sequence encodes CASSQQGDTEAFF.

In regard to this clone: The identical CDR3 is also encoded by other nucleotide sequences in the sample. This sequence joins TRBV11-2 and TRBJ1-1; D may be TRBD1 (5 bases). Germline V gene sequence: CDR1 SGHAT, CDR2 FQNNGV. Trimming shortened V by 3 bases and J by 1 base, and 9 bases separated the two germline ends. The CDR3 spans 14 residues. CDR3 protein: CASSFTGTNTEAFF. The CDR3 bases are TGTGCCAGCAGCTTTACAGGAACGAACACTGAAGCTTTCTTT.

This chain connects TRBV7-6 to TRBJ2-7; D might be TRBD2 (5 bases). V lost 5 bases, J lost 6 bases, and 17 bases lay in between. The germline gives CDR1 SGHVS, CDR2 FNYEAQ. The CDR3 extends over 14 amino acids. DNA of the CDR3: TGTGCCAGCAGCACTACTGGGCTAGCAAGCGAGCAGTACTTC. This encodes CASSTTGLASEQYF.

The chain has TRBV7-2 and TRBJ1-2, with a tentative D call TRBD1 (5 bases). The CDR3 is 13 amino acids. CDR1 and CDR2 from the germline V gene are SGHTA and FQGNSA. With 8 bases removed from V and 8 bases from J, the gap between germline ends came to 18 bases. CDR3 region: CASARGQGDGYTF. The CDR3 region has the DNA TGTGCCAGCGCCAGAGGGCAGGGAGACGGCTACACCTTC.

The V and J genes are TRBV9 and TRBJ1-5, with 7 bases aligning to TRBD1. The CDR3 extends over 14 amino acids. In germline, CDR1 is SGDLS, CDR2 YYNGEE. The V gene end was trimmed by 4 bases and the J gene end by 4 bases; junction bases not matched to a gene: 5. CDR3 sequence reads: CASSPRDSNQPQHF. CDR3 sequence (DNA): TGTGCCAGCAGCCCTCGGGACAGTAATCAGCCCCAGCATTTT.

The J gene is TRBJ2-3, the V gene TRBV5-1; TRBD2 might be the D (6 bases). There are 13 residues in the CDR3. The V end was cut by 4 bases, the J end by 10 bases, with 16 bases between. Germline V lookup: CDR1 SGHRS, CDR2 YFSETQ. The CDR3 coding sequence is TGCGCCAGCAGCCCGGAGGGCGCGGGTGCGCAGTATTTT. It translates to CASSPEGAGAQYF.

The chain couples TRBV28 to TRBJ2-1; D is unresolved. The CDR3 runs 13 residues. Germline V lookup: CDR1 MDHEN, CDR2 SYDVKM. Deletions cut 7 bases from V and 4 bases from J, with 11 bases between. CDR3 amino acids: CASNVAAYNEQFF. CDR3 bases: TGTGCCAGCAATGTGGCGGCTTACAATGAGCAGTTCTTC.

The chain couples TRBV30 to TRBJ1-5; TRBD1 is a possible D gene (5 bases). Germline lookup yields CDR1 GTSNPN and CDR2 SVGIG (reference sequence). This CDR3 is 13 amino acids long. Trimming removed 4 bases at V and 4 bases at J, with 11 bases between. CDR3 loop: CAWTRGYNQPQHF. DNA of the CDR3: TGTGCCTGGACCCGGGGCTATAATCAGCCCCAGCATTTT.

The chain carries TRBV18 and TRBJ1-6; D gene uncertain. Germline values: CDR1 KGHSH, CDR2 LQKENI. The CDR3 length is 16 residues. With 6 bases removed from V and 5 bases from J, the gap between germline ends came to 17 bases. CDR3: CASSLLLRTNNSPLHF. Written as DNA, the CDR3 is TGTGCCAGCTCCCTTCTTCTGCGGACCAATAATTCACCCCTCCACTTT.

The chain joins TRBV14 to TRBJ2-7; 7 bases match TRBD1. Germline CDR1 and CDR2: SGHDN and FVKESK. Trimming removed 5 bases from V and 6 bases from J; junction bases left unmatched: 7. This CDR3 region has 13 residues. CDR3: CASSALNRGEQYF. As DNA, the CDR3 is TGTGCCAGCAGCGCGCTTAACAGGGGCGAGCAGTACTTC. Full variable domain (outside the CDR3, taken from reference TRBV14 and TRBJ2-7): EAGVTQFPSHSVIEKGQTVTLRCDPISGHDNLYWYRRVMGKEIKFLLHFVKESKQDESGMPNNRFLAERTGGTYSTLKVQPAELEDSGVYFCASSALNRGEQYFGPGTRLTVT.

The chain employs TRBV18 and TRBJ2-1; 13 bases align to TRBD2. V gave up 3 bases and J gave up 8 bases; unmatched junction bases: 4. The CDR3 has 15 residues. Germline V lookup: CDR1 KGHSH, CDR2 LQKENI. In DNA, the CDR3 is TGTGCCAGCTCACCCGGGACTAGCGGGACCCATGAGCAGTTCTTC. Translated: CASSPGTSGTHEQFF.

The chain uses TRBV7-7 and TRBJ2-5; 9 bases match TRBD2. Per germline, CDR1 SSHAT and CDR2 FNYEAQ (reference sequence). Unmatched junction bases numbered 14, after V lost 1 base and J lost 5 bases. This CDR3 is built from 18 residues. The CDR3 here is CASSLGGNSGSVGETQYF. The CDR3 DNA follows: TGTGCCAGCAGCTTAGGGGGGAATAGCGGGAGTGTGGGCGAGACCCAGTACTTC.

The rearrangement links TRBV7-7 to TRBJ2-2; no clear D. The CDR3 runs to 12 residues. Trimming cost V 5 bases and J 6 bases, with 7 bases left between them. Germline loops: CDR1 SSHAT, CDR2 FNYEAQ (reference sequence). The CDR3 loop is CASSPLPGELFF. The CDR3 DNA reads TGTGCCAGCAGCCCCCTCCCCGGGGAGCTGTTTTTT.

This clone was detected only a few times. The chain is built from TRBV29-1 and TRBJ2-7; 9 bases are shared with TRBD1. After removal of 1 base from V and 4 bases from J, the junction contained 8 bases not matched to a gene. The CDR3 loop spans 15 amino acids. Per the germline V gene, CDR1 is SQVTM and CDR2 is ANQGSEA. The CDR3 reads CSVEGDRGGFYEQYF. DNA for the CDR3: TGCAGCGTTGAAGGTGACAGGGGGGGGTTTTACGAGCAGTACTTC.

The chain has TRBV15 and TRBJ2-2; 7 nucleotides match TRBD1. V dropped 6 bases and J dropped 0; count of bases not matched to a gene: 4. CDR3 size: 15 residues. From germline, CDR1 is LNHNV and CDR2 YYDKDF (reference sequence). The CDR3 DNA reads as TGTGCCACCAGGGCGGACAGGACGAACACCGGGGAGCTGTTTTTT. It encodes CATRADRTNTGELFF.

The genes are TRBV18 and TRBJ2-2, with TRBD1 as a possible D gene (6 bases). This CDR3 contains 17 residues. Germline CDR1 KGHSH, CDR2 LQKENI. Trimming left V 0 bases short and J 0 bases short, with 11 bases between. CDR3 residues: CASSPPNEGANTGELFF. The CDR3 coding sequence is TGTGCCAGCTCACCACCCAATGAGGGGGCGAACACCGGGGAGCTGTTTTTT. The variable domain in full, with the rest retrieved from reference TRBV18 and TRBJ2-2, is NAGVMQNPRHLVRRRGQEARLRCSPMKGHSHVYWYRQLPEEGLKFMVYLQKENIIDESGMPKERFSAEFPKEGPSILRIQQVVRGDSAAYFCASSPPNEGANTGELFFGEGSRLTVL.

The rearrangement uses TRBV18 and TRBJ2-1; D unresolved. Trimming took 3 bases from V and 6 from J, leaving 6 bases between them. The germline CDR1 and CDR2 sequences are KGHSH and LQKENI. The CDR3 has 12 amino acids. The CDR3 nucleotides read TGTGCCAGCTCACCGCTTACCAATGAGCAGTTCTTC. The encoded protein is CASSPLTNEQFF.

This clone was seen a few times. The J gene is TRBJ2-7, the V gene TRBV28, with a possible D match to TRBD2 (6 bases). CDR3 length: 13 amino acids. Germline V gene data show CDR1 as MDHEN and CDR2 as SYDVKM. Deletions cut 5 bases from V and 2 bases from J, with 10 bases between. The CDR3 bases are TGTGCCAGCAGTCCAGCGGGCACCTACGAGCAGTACTTC. Translated, it gives CASSPAGTYEQYF.

The chain joins TRBV28 to TRBJ2-3; 7 nucleotides match TRBD2. This CDR3 has 21 residues. Trimming at V came to 6 bases and at J to 6 bases, leaving 30 bases not matched to a gene. CDR1 and CDR2 from the germline V gene are MDHEN and SYDVKM. This CDR3 reads CASSSGSILGAGLLEGDTQYF. The CDR3 DNA sequence: TGTGCCAGCAGCTCAGGAAGCATACTTGGTGCGGGACTACTGGAGGGGGATACGCAGTATTTT.

The chain uses TRBV4-1 and TRBJ1-6; D is possibly TRBD1 (5 bases). Germline CDR1 MGHRA, CDR2 YSYEKL. V lost 1 base and J lost 9, with 13 bases in between. This CDR3 is 15 amino acids long. Written as DNA, the CDR3 is TGCGCCAGCAGCCAAGGGCGGGCAGGGAGTTCACCCCTCCACTTT. Translating gives CASSQGRAGSSPLHF.

CDR3 loop: CASSERGRGGGYTF. As DNA, the CDR3 is TGTGCCAGCAGTGAACGGGGCAGGGGAGGAGGCTACACCTTC. The rearrangement uses TRBV2 and TRBJ1-2; perhaps TRBD1 as D (6 bases). Germline V CDR1 and CDR2: SNHLY, FYNNEI. Trimming cost V 2 bases and J 8 bases, with 15 bases left between them. The CDR3 runs 14 residues. Full variable domain (rest looked up from reference TRBV2 and TRBJ1-2): EPEVTQTPSHQVTQMGQEVILRCVPISNHLYFYWYRQILGQKVEFLVSFYNNEISEKSEIFDDQFSVERPDGSNFTLKIRSTKLEDSAMYFCASSERGRGGGYTFGSGTRLTVV.